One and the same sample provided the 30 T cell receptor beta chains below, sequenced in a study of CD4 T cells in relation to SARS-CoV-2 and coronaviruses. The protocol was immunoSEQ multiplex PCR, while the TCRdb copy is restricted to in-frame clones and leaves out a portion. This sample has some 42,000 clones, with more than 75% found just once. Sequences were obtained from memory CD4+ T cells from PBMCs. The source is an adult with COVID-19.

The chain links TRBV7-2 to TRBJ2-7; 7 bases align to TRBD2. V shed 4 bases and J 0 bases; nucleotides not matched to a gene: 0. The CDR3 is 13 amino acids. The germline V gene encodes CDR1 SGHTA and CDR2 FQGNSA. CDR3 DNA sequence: TGTGCCAGCAGCTCTAGCGGCTCCTACGAGCAGTACTTC. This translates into CASSSSGSYEQYF.

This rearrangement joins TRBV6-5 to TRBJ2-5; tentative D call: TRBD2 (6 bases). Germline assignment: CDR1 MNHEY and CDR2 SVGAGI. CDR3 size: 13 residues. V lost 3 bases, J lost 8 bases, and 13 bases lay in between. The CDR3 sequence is CASSYSGLTTQYF. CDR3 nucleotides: TGTGCCAGCAGTTATTCTGGACTAACTACCCAGTACTTC.

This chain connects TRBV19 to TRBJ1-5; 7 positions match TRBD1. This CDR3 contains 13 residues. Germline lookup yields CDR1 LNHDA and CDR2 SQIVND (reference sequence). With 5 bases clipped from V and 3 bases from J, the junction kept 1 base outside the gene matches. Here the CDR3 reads CASSDRANQPQHF. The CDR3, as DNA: TGTGCCAGTAGTGACAGGGCCAATCAGCCCCAGCATTTT. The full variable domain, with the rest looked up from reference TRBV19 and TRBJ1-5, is DGGITQSPKYLFRKEGQNVTLSCEQNLNHDAMYWYRQDPGQGLRLIYYSQIVNDFQKGDIAEGYSVSREKKESFPLTVTSAQKNPTAFYLCASSDRANQPQHFGDGTRLSIL.

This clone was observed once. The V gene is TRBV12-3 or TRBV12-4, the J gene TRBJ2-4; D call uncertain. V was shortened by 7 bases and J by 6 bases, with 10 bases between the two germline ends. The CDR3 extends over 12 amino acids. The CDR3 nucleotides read TGTGCCAGCACCGCTCTACCAAACATTCAGTACTTC. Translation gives CASTALPNIQYF.

The CDR3 is CATRPGTLLYEQYF. As DNA, the CDR3 is TGTGCCACCCGGCCGGGGACGTTACTCTACGAGCAGTACTTC. The rearrangement uses TRBV28 and TRBJ2-7, with D tentatively TRBD1 or TRBD2 (5 bases each). Trimming pared 10 bases from V and 3 bases from J, leaving 19 bases between. Germline lookup yields CDR1 MDHEN and CDR2 SYDVKM. The CDR3 is 14 residues long.

Here the CDR3 reads CASSVGTGRFDEQYF. CDR3 in DNA: TGTGCCAGCAGCGTAGGGACAGGGCGTTTCGACGAGCAGTACTTC. The chain links TRBV9 to TRBJ2-7, with 8 bases fitting TRBD1. Germline lookup yields CDR1 SGDLS and CDR2 YYNGEE. The CDR3 is made up of 15 amino acids. J was trimmed by 5 bases and V by 0 bases; bases with no gene match: 7.

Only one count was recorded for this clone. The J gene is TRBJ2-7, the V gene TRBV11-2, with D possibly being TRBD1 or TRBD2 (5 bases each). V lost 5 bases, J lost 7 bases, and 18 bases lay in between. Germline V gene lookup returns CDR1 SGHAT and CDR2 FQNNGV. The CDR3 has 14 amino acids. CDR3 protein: CASSPDRKVAEQYF. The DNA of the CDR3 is TGTGCCAGCAGCCCCGACAGAAAAGTAGCGGAGCAGTACTTC.

The CDR3 nucleotides are TGCAGTGCTAGAGATCATCCAGGCTACACCTTC. Translating gives CSARDHPGYTF. This chain uses TRBV20-1 with TRBJ1-2; D not certain. The V end lost 0 bases, the J end lost 8 bases, and 7 bases lay between the germline ends. The CDR3 has 11 amino acids. In germline, CDR1 is DFQATT, CDR2 SNEGSKA (reference sequence).

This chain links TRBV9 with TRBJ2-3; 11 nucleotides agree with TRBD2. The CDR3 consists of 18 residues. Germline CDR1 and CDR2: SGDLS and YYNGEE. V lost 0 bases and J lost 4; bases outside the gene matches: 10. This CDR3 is CASSVGLAGGPSADTQYF. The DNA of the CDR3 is TGTGCCAGCAGCGTAGGGCTAGCGGGGGGCCCATCAGCAGATACGCAGTATTTT.

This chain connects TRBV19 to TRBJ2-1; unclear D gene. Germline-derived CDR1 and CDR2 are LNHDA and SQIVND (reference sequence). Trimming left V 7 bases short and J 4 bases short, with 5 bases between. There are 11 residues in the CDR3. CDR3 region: CASIQYNEQFF. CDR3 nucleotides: TGTGCCAGTATTCAGTACAATGAGCAGTTCTTC.

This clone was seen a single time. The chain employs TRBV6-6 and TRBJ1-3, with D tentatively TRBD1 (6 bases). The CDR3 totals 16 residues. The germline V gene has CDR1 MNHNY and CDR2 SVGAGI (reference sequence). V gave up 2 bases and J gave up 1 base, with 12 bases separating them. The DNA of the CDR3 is TGTGCCAGCAGTTACCCGGGGGCTAGTTCTGGAAACACCATATATTTT. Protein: CASSYPGASSGNTIYF.

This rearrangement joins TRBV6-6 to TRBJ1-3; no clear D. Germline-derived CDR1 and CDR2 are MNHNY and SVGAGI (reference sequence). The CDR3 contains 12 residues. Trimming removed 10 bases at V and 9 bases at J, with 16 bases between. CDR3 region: CATKGEQFTIYF. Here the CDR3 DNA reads TGTGCCACCAAAGGTGAACAGTTCACCATATATTTT.

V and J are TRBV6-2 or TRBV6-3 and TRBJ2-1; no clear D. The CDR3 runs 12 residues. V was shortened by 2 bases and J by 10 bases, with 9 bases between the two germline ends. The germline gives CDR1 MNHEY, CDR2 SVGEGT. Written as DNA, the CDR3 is TGTGCCAGCAGTTACCAGCTTTTCGAGCAGTTCTTC. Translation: CASSYQLFEQFF.

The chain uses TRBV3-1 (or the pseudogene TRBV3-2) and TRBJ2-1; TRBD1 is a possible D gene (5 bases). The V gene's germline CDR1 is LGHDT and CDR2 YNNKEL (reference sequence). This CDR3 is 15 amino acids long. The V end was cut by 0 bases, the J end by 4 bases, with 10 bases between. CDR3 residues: CASSQDNRKYNEQFF. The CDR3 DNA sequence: TGTGCCAGCAGCCAAGACAACAGGAAATACAATGAGCAGTTCTTC.

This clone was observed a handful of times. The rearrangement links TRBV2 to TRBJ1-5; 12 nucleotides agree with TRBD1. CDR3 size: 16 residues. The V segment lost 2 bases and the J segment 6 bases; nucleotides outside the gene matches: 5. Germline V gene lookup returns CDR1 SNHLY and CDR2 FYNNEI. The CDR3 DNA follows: TGTGCCAGCAGTGAAACCGGGACAGGGGGCTCTCAGCCCCAGCATTTT. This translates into CASSETGTGGSQPQHF.

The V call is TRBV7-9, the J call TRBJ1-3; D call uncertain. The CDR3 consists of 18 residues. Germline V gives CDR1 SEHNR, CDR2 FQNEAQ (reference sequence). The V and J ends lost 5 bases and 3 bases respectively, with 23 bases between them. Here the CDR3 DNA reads TGTGCCAGCAGCCATAGTTCTCCGGACCTGGAGGATGGAAACACCATATATTTT. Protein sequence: CASSHSSPDLEDGNTIYF. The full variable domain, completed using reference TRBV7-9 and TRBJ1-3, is DTGVSQNPRHKITKRGQNVTFRCDPISEHNRLYWYRQTLGQGPEFLTYFQNEAQLEKSRLLSDRFSAERPKGSFSTLEIQRTEQGDSAMYLCASSHSSPDLEDGNTIYFGEGSWLTVV.

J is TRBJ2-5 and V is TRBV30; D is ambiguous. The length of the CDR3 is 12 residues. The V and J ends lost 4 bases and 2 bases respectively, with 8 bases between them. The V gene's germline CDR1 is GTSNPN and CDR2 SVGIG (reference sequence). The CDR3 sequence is CAWNTGQETQYF. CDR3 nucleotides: TGTGCCTGGAACACGGGTCAAGAGACCCAGTACTTC.

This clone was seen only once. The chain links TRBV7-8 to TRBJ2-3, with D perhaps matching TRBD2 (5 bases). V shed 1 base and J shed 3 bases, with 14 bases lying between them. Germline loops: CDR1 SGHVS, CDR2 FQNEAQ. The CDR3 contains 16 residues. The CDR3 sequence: CASSLVGGVNTDTQYF. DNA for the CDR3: TGTGCCAGCAGCTTAGTTGGAGGCGTCAATACAGATACGCAGTATTTT.

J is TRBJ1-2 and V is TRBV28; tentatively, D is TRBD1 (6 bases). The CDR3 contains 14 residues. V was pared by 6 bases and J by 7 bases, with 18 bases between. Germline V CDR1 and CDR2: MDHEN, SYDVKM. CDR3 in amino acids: CASSLTGGLIGYTF. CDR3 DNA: TGTGCCAGCAGCTTGACCGGGGGGCTCATTGGCTACACCTTC.

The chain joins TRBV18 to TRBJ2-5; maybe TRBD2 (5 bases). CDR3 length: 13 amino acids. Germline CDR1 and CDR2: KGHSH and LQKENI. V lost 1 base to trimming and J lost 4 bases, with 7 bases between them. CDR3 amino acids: CASSPLEGETQYF. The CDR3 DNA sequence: TGTGCCAGCTCACCACTTGAGGGAGAGACCCAGTACTTC.

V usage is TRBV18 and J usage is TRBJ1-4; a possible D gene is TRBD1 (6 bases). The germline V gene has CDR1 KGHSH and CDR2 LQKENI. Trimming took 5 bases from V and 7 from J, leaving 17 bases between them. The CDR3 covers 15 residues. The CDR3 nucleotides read TGTGCCAGCTCATACGAACAGGGAAGAGGTGAAAAACTGTTTTTT. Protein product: CASSYEQGRGEKLFF.

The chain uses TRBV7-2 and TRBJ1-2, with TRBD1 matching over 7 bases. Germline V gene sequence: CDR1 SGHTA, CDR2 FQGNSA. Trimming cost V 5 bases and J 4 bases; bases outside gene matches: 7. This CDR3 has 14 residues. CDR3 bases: TGTGCCAGCAGCCGCGGACAGGCCTCCTATGGCTACACCTTC. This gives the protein CASSRGQASYGYTF.

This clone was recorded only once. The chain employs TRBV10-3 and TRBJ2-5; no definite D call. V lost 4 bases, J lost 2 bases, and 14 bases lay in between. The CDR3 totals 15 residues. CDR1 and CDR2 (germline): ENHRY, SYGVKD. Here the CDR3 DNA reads TGTGCCATCAGTGGGACCTCAGTGGAACAAGAGACCCAGTACTTC. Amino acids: CAISGTSVEQETQYF.

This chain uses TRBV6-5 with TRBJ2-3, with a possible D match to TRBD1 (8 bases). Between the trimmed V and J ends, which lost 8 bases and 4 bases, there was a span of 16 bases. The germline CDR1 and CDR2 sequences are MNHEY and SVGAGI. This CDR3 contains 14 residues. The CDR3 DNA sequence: TGTGCCAGCCTAGCACAGGGGGGGTCAGATACGCAGTATTTT. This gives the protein CASLAQGGSDTQYF.

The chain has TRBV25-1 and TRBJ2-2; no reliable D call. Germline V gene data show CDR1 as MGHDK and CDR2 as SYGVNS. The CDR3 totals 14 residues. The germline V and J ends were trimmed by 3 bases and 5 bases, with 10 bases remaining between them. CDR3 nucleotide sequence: TGTGCCAGCAGTGATACCGGATCAACCGGGGAGCTGTTTTTT. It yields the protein CASSDTGSTGELFF.

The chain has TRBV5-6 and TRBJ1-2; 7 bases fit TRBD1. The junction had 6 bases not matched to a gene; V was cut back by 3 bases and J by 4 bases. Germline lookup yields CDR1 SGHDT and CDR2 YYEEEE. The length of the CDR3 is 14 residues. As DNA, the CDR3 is TGTGCCAGCAGCTCGGGACAGTTGTCCTATGGCTACACCTTC. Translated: CASSSGQLSYGYTF.

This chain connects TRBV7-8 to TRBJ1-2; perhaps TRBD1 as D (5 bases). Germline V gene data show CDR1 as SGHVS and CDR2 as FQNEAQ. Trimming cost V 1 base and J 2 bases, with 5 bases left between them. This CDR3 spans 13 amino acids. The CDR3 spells CASSLGQNYGYTF. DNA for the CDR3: TGTGCCAGCAGCTTAGGACAGAACTATGGCTACACCTTC.

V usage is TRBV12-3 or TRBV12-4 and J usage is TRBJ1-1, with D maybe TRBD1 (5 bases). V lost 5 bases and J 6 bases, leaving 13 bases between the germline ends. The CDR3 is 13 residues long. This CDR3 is CASSPRRGAEAFF. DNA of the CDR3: TGTGCCAGCAGTCCCCGGCGAGGGGCTGAAGCTTTCTTT.

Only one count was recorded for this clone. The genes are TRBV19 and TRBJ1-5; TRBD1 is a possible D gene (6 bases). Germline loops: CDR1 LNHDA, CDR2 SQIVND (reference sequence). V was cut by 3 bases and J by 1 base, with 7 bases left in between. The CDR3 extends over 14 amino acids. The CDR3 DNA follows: TGTGCCAGTAGTATCACAGGGAGCAATCAGCCCCAGCATTTT. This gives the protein CASSITGSNQPQHF.

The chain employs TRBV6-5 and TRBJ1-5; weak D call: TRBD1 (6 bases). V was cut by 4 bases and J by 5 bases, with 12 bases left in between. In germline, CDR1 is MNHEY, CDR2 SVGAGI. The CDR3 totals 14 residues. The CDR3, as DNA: TGTGCCAGCAGTTGGCGGAGGGGGGATCAGCCCCAGCATTTT. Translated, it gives CASSWRRGDQPQHF.